A selection of T cell receptor beta chains follows, all from one sample in a study of T cells in localized non-small cell lung cancer. Generated by immunoSEQ multiplex PCR, the TCRdb table keeps only in-frame clones and is missing some. The sample contains 40,000 to 50,000 clones, roughly 86% of which appear only once. The sequences come from peripheral blood, collected before any cancer treatment. These receptors were obtained from a female donor aged 60 or older with stage I squamous cell lung carcinoma. Both conserved end residues are part of each CDR3. The order of the fields is J gene, D gene, V gene, clone size, CDR3 protein, CDR3 DNA. D genes are given only for firm matches. A clone size is listed for some rows: how often the clone was seen (once, few, many), or a class if it is expanded.

j_call: TRBJ2-2; d_call: .; v_call: TRBV9; clone_size: .; cdr3_aa: CASSPRGSRPGELFF; cdr3_nt: TGTGCCAGCAGCCCCCGGGGGAGCCGACCCGGGGAGCTGTTTTTT
j_call: TRBJ2-5; d_call: .; v_call: TRBV7-9; clone_size: .; cdr3_aa: CASSPNEGRETQYF; cdr3_nt: TGTGCCAGCAGCCCTAACGAGGGTCGAGAGACCCAGTACTTC
j_call: TRBJ2-3; d_call: .; v_call: TRBV13; clone_size: .; cdr3_aa: CASSLFISTDTQYF; cdr3_nt: TGTGCCAGCAGCTTGTTTATAAGCACAGATACGCAGTATTTT
j_call: TRBJ1-5; d_call: .; v_call: TRBV19; clone_size: once; cdr3_aa: CASSQNRGAPQHF; cdr3_nt: TGTGCCAGTAGTCAAAATCGAGGAGCGCCCCAGCATTTT
j_call: TRBJ2-1; d_call: TRBD2; v_call: TRBV4-2; clone_size: .; cdr3_aa: CASSQEAGGPRYNEQFF; cdr3_nt: TGTGCCAGCAGCCAAGAGGCGGGAGGGCCCCGCTACAATGAGCAGTTCTTC
j_call: TRBJ2-7; d_call: .; v_call: TRBV6-5; clone_size: .; cdr3_aa: CASKGTAGSEEQYF; cdr3_nt: TGTGCCAGCAAGGGGACAGCGGGCTCAGAAGAGCAGTACTTC
j_call: TRBJ1-5; d_call: .; v_call: TRBV6-6; clone_size: .; cdr3_aa: CASSYGQRAQPQHF; cdr3_nt: TGTGCCAGCAGTTACGGCCAGAGGGCGCAGCCCCAGCATTTT
j_call: TRBJ1-2; d_call: TRBD1; v_call: TRBV18; clone_size: .; cdr3_aa: CASSPGQAFFYGYTF; cdr3_nt: TGTGCCAGCTCACCCGGACAGGCCTTCTTCTATGGCTACACCTTC
j_call: TRBJ1-4; d_call: .; v_call: TRBV5-4; clone_size: .; cdr3_aa: CASSLSSTNEKLFF; cdr3_nt: TGTGCCAGCAGCTTGTCTTCAACTAATGAAAAACTGTTTTTT
j_call: TRBJ1-2; d_call: .; v_call: TRBV4-2; clone_size: few; cdr3_aa: CASSVQGIRGYTF; cdr3_nt: TGTGCCAGCAGCGTTCAGGGGATACGGGGCTACACCTTC
j_call: TRBJ2-1; d_call: TRBD1; v_call: TRBV7-2; clone_size: .; cdr3_aa: CASSSRGRSYNEQFF; cdr3_nt: TGTGCCAGCAGCTCCAGGGGGCGGTCCTACAATGAGCAGTTCTTC
j_call: TRBJ2-7; d_call: .; v_call: TRBV6-6; clone_size: .; cdr3_aa: CASLRGRGGNEQYF; cdr3_nt: TGTGCCAGCCTGAGGGGACGAGGAGGGAACGAGCAGTACTTC
j_call: TRBJ1-2; d_call: TRBD1; v_call: TRBV30; clone_size: .; cdr3_aa: CASLDRGHYGYTF; cdr3_nt: TGTGCCTCCTTGGACAGGGGGCACTATGGCTACACCTTC
j_call: TRBJ2-1; d_call: .; v_call: TRBV21-1; clone_size: .; cdr3_aa: CASILAGGPRNEQFF; cdr3_nt: TGTGCCAGCATCCTAGCGGGAGGGCCGAGGAATGAGCAGTTCTTC
j_call: TRBJ2-7; d_call: .; v_call: TRBV7-3; clone_size: .; cdr3_aa: CASSFRWGEQQYF; cdr3_nt: TGTGCCAGCAGCTTCCGATGGGGGGAGCAGCAGTACTTC
j_call: TRBJ2-5; d_call: .; v_call: TRBV5-1; clone_size: .; cdr3_aa: CASSLQETQYF; cdr3_nt: TGCGCCAGCAGCTTACAAGAGACCCAGTACTTC
j_call: TRBJ1-5; d_call: .; v_call: TRBV28; clone_size: .; cdr3_aa: CASSQTGREDQPQHF; cdr3_nt: TGTGCCAGCAGCCAAACAGGGAGGGAGGATCAGCCCCAGCATTTT
j_call: TRBJ2-3; d_call: .; v_call: TRBV5-6; clone_size: .; cdr3_aa: CASSELRRTANTDTQYF; cdr3_nt: TGTGCCAGCAGCGAACTCCGCCGGACCGCGAACACAGATACGCAGTATTTT
j_call: TRBJ2-7; d_call: TRBD2; v_call: TRBV5-1; clone_size: .; cdr3_aa: CASSLGPAGASEQYF; cdr3_nt: TGCGCCAGCAGCTTGGGCCCCGCGGGAGCAAGCGAGCAGTACTTC
j_call: TRBJ1-4; d_call: .; v_call: TRBV12-5; clone_size: .; cdr3_aa: CASGLDREGGKLFF; cdr3_nt: TGTGCTAGTGGTTTGGACAGGGAGGGAGGAAAACTGTTTTTT
j_call: TRBJ2-1; d_call: TRBD1; v_call: TRBV7-9; clone_size: .; cdr3_aa: CASSQVRDRVNEQFF; cdr3_nt: TGTGCCAGCAGCCAAGTCAGGGACAGGGTGAATGAGCAGTTCTTC
j_call: TRBJ1-5; d_call: .; v_call: TRBV2; clone_size: .; cdr3_aa: CASSEGGSGNQPQHF; cdr3_nt: TGTGCCAGCAGTGAAGGGGGTTCGGGCAATCAGCCCCAGCATTTT
j_call: TRBJ2-7; d_call: .; v_call: TRBV21-1; clone_size: .; cdr3_aa: CASTSGLAGVYEQYF; cdr3_nt: TGTGCCAGCACCTCAGGACTAGCGGGAGTCTACGAGCAGTACTTC
j_call: TRBJ2-4; d_call: TRBD2; v_call: TRBV30; clone_size: .; cdr3_aa: CAWSVLAGGGIQYF; cdr3_nt: TGTGCCTGGAGTGTACTAGCGGGAGGGGGCATTCAGTACTTC
j_call: TRBJ1-5; d_call: .; v_call: TRBV23-1; clone_size: .; cdr3_aa: CASSHPNWQPQHF; cdr3_nt: TGCGCCAGCAGTCACCCGAACTGGCAGCCCCAGCATTTT
j_call: TRBJ1-2; d_call: .; v_call: TRBV5-1; clone_size: .; cdr3_aa: CASSPGGGYGYTF; cdr3_nt: TGCGCCAGCAGCCCCGGGGGGGGTTATGGCTACACCTTC
j_call: TRBJ1-2; d_call: .; v_call: TRBV5-6; clone_size: .; cdr3_aa: CASSLVAADYGYTF; cdr3_nt: TGTGCCAGCAGCTTGGTGGCGGCCGACTATGGCTACACCTTC
j_call: TRBJ2-5; d_call: TRBD2; v_call: TRBV19; clone_size: .; cdr3_aa: CASSSLAGVETQYF; cdr3_nt: TGTGCCAGTAGTAGCTTAGCGGGAGTAGAGACCCAGTACTTC
j_call: TRBJ1-2; d_call: .; v_call: TRBV5-1; clone_size: .; cdr3_aa: CASSADNGTPGSYTF; cdr3_nt: TGCGCCAGCAGCGCGGATAACGGGACACCTGGAAGCTACACCTTC
j_call: TRBJ2-3; d_call: TRBD2; v_call: TRBV11-2; clone_size: .; cdr3_aa: CASSRRLARSTDTQYF; cdr3_nt: TGTGCCAGCAGCCGAAGACTAGCGAGGAGCACAGATACGCAGTATTTT
j_call: TRBJ2-1; d_call: .; v_call: TRBV5-4; clone_size: once; cdr3_aa: CASTMQFGIHNEQFF; cdr3_nt: TGTGCCAGCACCATGCAATTCGGGATTCACAATGAGCAGTTCTTC
j_call: TRBJ1-5; d_call: TRBD1; v_call: TRBV7-2; clone_size: .; cdr3_aa: CASSLGGQGYNQPQHF; cdr3_nt: TGTGCCAGCAGCTTGGGGGGACAGGGCTACAATCAGCCCCAGCATTTT
j_call: TRBJ1-1; d_call: .; v_call: TRBV30; clone_size: few; cdr3_aa: CAWSLVAANTEAFF; cdr3_nt: TGTGCCTGGAGTCTGGTGGCGGCGAACACTGAAGCTTTCTTT
j_call: TRBJ2-3; d_call: .; v_call: TRBV9; clone_size: once; cdr3_aa: CASSPGAGLSTDTQYF; cdr3_nt: TGTGCCAGCAGCCCGGGGGCGGGCTTAAGCACAGATACGCAGTATTTT
j_call: TRBJ1-1; d_call: .; v_call: TRBV27; clone_size: .; cdr3_aa: CASNLLGANTEAFF; cdr3_nt: TGTGCCAGCAACCTCTTAGGCGCGAACACTGAAGCTTTCTTT
j_call: TRBJ2-7; d_call: .; v_call: TRBV18; clone_size: .; cdr3_aa: CASSPNGYYEQYF; cdr3_nt: TGTGCCAGCTCACCAAACGGCTATTACGAGCAGTACTTC
j_call: TRBJ1-4; d_call: TRBD1; v_call: TRBV7-2; clone_size: .; cdr3_aa: CASRRGQEGEKLFF; cdr3_nt: TGTGCCAGCAGACGGGGACAGGAGGGAGAAAAACTGTTTTTT
j_call: TRBJ2-5; d_call: TRBD1; v_call: TRBV6-6; clone_size: .; cdr3_aa: CASSPQGAEETQYF; cdr3_nt: TGTGCCAGCAGCCCGCAGGGGGCGGAAGAGACCCAGTACTTC
j_call: TRBJ2-2; d_call: TRBD1; v_call: TRBV13; clone_size: few; cdr3_aa: CASSVRGNGELFF; cdr3_nt: TGTGCCAGCAGCGTCAGGGGGAACGGGGAGCTGTTTTTT
j_call: TRBJ2-5; d_call: .; v_call: TRBV27; clone_size: once; cdr3_aa: CASSLSVRGRETQYF; cdr3_nt: TGTGCCAGCAGTTTATCGGTCAGGGGTAGGGAGACCCAGTACTTC
j_call: TRBJ2-1; d_call: .; v_call: TRBV5-1; clone_size: .; cdr3_aa: CASTLGDTRDEQFF; cdr3_nt: TGCGCCAGCACCCTAGGGGATACAAGGGATGAGCAGTTCTTC
j_call: TRBJ2-5; d_call: .; v_call: TRBV20-1; clone_size: .; cdr3_aa: CSAQGRETQYF; cdr3_nt: TGCAGTGCTCAGGGGCGGGAGACCCAGTACTTC
j_call: TRBJ2-2; d_call: .; v_call: TRBV6-5; clone_size: .; cdr3_aa: CASSYFQVNTGELFF; cdr3_nt: TGTGCCAGCAGTTACTTTCAGGTGAACACCGGGGAGCTGTTTTTT
j_call: TRBJ2-6; d_call: .; v_call: TRBV4-1; clone_size: .; cdr3_aa: CASSRPWGAGANVLTF; cdr3_nt: TGCGCCAGCAGCCGCCCCTGGGGAGCTGGGGCCAACGTCCTGACTTTC
j_call: TRBJ2-3; d_call: TRBD2; v_call: TRBV11-2; clone_size: .; cdr3_aa: CASSFGPSGNTDTQYF; cdr3_nt: TGTGCCAGCAGCTTTGGCCCTAGCGGAAACACAGATACGCAGTATTTT
j_call: TRBJ2-1; d_call: TRBD2; v_call: TRBV9; clone_size: once; cdr3_aa: CASSVASGISYNEQFF; cdr3_nt: TGTGCCAGCAGCGTAGCTAGCGGGATCTCCTACAATGAGCAGTTCTTC
j_call: TRBJ2-2; d_call: .; v_call: TRBV7-7; clone_size: .; cdr3_aa: CASSLGGTGNTGELFF; cdr3_nt: TGTGCCAGCAGCTTAGGGGGTACAGGGAACACCGGGGAGCTGTTTTTT
j_call: TRBJ2-1; d_call: TRBD2; v_call: TRBV9; clone_size: .; cdr3_aa: CASSSGASYNEQFF; cdr3_nt: TGTGCCAGCAGTAGCGGGGCTTCCTACAATGAGCAGTTCTTC
j_call: TRBJ2-1; d_call: .; v_call: TRBV19; clone_size: .; cdr3_aa: CASSPGGNFNEQFF; cdr3_nt: TGTGCCAGTAGTCCTGGAGGGAATTTCAATGAGCAGTTCTTC
j_call: TRBJ1-1; d_call: .; v_call: TRBV6-1; clone_size: .; cdr3_aa: CASSDGGRVEAFF; cdr3_nt: TGTGCCAGCAGTGACGGTGGCAGAGTTGAAGCTTTCTTT
j_call: TRBJ2-1; d_call: .; v_call: TRBV7-2; clone_size: .; cdr3_aa: CASSSPVGEQFF; cdr3_nt: TGTGCCAGCAGCTCCCCGGTCGGTGAGCAGTTCTTC
j_call: TRBJ2-5; d_call: .; v_call: TRBV18; clone_size: .; cdr3_aa: CASSPRETQYF; cdr3_nt: TGTGCCAGCTCGCCACGGGAGACCCAGTACTTC
j_call: TRBJ2-7; d_call: .; v_call: TRBV7-3; clone_size: .; cdr3_aa: CASSPGPTALSYEQYF; cdr3_nt: TGTGCCAGCAGCCCCGGGCCTACTGCTCTCTCCTACGAGCAGTACTTC